This TCR beta chain was recovered during a study of T cells in Graves' hyperthyroidism and ophthalmopathy. Findings of the study overall: Using 13 V-J features, a model discriminated ophthalmopathy from stable hyperthyroidism. Blood also showed most of the thyroid clonotypes that were expanded above 0.001.

RNA transcripts served as the template for amplifying TCR beta CDR3 regions. TCR CDR3 regions were first amplified by RT-PCR with HTBI primers. TCRdb re-derived calls from the multiplex PCR reads in MiXCR, one entry per CDR3 protein. The sample holds 250,000 or so distinct CDR3 sequences, about a sixth seen once. This clonotype appeared many times. What it binds is not known. Germline V gene sequence: CDR1 LGHDT, CDR2 YNNKEL (reference sequence). The CDR3 loop spans 14 amino acids. Unmatched junction bases numbered 6, after V lost 3 bases and J lost 9 bases. This sequence joins TRBV3-1 and TRBJ2-1; TRBD1 agrees at 9 bases. The sequenced material came from blood. The TCR sequence derives from a woman aged 18 to 35 with Graves' ophthalmopathy. The CDR3 DNA follows: TGTGCCAGCAGCCACCTGGGACAGGGTACTGAGCAGTTCTTC. Translation: CASSHLGQGTEQFF.